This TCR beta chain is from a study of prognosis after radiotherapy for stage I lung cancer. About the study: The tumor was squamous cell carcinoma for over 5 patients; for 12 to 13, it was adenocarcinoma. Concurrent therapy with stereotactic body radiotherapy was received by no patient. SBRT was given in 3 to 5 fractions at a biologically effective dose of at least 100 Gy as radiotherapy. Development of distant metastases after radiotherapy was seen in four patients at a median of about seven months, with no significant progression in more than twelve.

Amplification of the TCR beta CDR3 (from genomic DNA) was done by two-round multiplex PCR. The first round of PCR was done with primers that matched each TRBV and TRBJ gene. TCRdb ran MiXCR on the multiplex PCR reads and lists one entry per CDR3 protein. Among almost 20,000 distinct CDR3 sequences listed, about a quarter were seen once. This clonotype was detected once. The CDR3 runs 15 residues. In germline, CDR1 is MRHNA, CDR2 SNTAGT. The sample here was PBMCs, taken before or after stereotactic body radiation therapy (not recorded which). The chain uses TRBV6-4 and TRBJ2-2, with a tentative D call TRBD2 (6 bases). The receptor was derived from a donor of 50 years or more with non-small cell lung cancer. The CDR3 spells CVSSPSEANTGELFF. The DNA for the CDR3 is TGTGTGAGCAGTCCTAGCGAAGCGAACACCGGGGAGCTGTTTTTT.